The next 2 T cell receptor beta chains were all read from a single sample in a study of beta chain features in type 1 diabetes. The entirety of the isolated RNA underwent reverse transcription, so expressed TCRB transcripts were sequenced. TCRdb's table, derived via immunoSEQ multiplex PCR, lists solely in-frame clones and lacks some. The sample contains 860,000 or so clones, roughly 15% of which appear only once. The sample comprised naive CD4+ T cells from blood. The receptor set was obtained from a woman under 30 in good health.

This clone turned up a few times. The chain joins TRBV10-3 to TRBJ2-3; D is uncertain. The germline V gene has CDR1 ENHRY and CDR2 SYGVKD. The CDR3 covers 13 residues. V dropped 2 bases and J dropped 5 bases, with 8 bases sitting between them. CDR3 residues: CAISERVEDTQYF. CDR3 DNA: TGTGCCATCAGTGAGCGGGTAGAAGATACGCAGTATTTT.

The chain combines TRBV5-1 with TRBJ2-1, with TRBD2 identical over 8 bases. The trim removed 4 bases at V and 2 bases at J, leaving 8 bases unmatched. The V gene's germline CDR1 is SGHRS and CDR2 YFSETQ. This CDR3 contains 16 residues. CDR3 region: CASSGTRIGAYNEQFF. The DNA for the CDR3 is TGCGCCAGCAGCGGGACTAGGATAGGGGCCTACAATGAGCAGTTCTTC.